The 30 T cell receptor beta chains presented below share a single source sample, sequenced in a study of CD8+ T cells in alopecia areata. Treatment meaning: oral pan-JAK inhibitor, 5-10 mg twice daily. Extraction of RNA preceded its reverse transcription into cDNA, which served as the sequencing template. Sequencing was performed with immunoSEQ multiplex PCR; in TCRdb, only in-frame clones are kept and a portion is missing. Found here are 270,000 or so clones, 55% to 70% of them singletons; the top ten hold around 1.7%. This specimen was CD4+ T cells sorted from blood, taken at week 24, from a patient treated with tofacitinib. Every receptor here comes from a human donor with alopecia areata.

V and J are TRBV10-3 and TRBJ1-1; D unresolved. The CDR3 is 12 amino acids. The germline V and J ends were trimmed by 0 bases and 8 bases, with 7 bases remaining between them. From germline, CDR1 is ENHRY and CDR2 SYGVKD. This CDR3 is CAISESYSEAFF. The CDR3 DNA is TGTGCCATCAGTGAGTCTTACAGCGAAGCTTTCTTT.

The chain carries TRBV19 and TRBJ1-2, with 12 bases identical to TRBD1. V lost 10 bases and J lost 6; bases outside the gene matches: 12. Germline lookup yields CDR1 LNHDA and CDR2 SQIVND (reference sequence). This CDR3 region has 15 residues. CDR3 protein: CAINLGTGGADGYTF. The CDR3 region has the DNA TGTGCCATTAATCTAGGGACAGGGGGCGCGGATGGCTACACCTTC.

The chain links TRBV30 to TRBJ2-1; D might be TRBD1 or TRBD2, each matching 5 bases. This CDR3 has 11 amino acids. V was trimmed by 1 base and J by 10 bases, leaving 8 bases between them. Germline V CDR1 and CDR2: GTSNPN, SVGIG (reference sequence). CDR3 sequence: CAWSAREEQFF. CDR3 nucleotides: TGTGCCTGGAGTGCCAGGGAGGAGCAGTTCTTC.

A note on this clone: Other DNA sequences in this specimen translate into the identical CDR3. CDR3 sequence reads: CASSPGQGGDTQYF. CDR3 DNA: TGCGCCAGCAGCCCGGGACAGGGAGGAGATACGCAGTATTTT. The chain carries TRBV5-1 and TRBJ2-3, with 9 bases that match TRBD1. The CDR3 is made up of 14 amino acids. Germline V CDR1 and CDR2: SGHRS, YFSETQ. Losses at the gene ends were 4 bases for V and 5 bases for J; bases not matched to a gene: 5.

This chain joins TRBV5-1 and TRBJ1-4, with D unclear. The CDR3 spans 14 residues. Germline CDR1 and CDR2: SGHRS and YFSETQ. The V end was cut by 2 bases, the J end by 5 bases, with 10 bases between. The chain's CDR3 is CASSLDGRNEKLFF. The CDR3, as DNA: TGCGCCAGCAGCTTAGACGGCCGGAATGAAAAACTGTTTTTT.

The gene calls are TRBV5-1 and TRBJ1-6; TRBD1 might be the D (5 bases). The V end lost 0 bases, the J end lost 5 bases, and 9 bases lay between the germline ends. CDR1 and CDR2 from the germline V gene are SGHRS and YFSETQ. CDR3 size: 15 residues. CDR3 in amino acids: CASSLAQANNSPLHF. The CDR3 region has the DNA TGCGCCAGCAGCTTGGCACAGGCAAATAATTCACCCCTCCACTTT.

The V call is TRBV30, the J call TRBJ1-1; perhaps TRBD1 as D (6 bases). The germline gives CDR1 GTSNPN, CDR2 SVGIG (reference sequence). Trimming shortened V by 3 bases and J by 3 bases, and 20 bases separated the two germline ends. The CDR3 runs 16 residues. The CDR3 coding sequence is TGTGCCTGGAGGACTCTGTACGGACAGTGGCACACTGAAGCTTTCTTT. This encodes CAWRTLYGQWHTEAFF.

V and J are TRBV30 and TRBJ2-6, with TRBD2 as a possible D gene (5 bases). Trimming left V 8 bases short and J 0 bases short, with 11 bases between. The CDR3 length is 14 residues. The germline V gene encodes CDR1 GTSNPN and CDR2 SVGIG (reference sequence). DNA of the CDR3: TGTGCCAGGCGAGGGATCTCTGGGGCCAACGTCCTGACTTTC. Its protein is CARRGISGANVLTF. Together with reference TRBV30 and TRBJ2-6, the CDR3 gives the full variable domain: SQTIHQWPATLVQPVGSPLSLECTVEGTSNPNLYWYRQAAGRGLQLLFYSVGIGQISSEVPQNLSASRPQDRQFILSSKKLLLSDSGFYLCARRGISGANVLTFGAGSRLTVL.

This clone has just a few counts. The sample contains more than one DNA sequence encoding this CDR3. The CDR3: CASSLTGRGEAFF. The CDR3, as DNA: TGTGCCAGCAGCCTTACAGGGAGGGGGGAAGCTTTCTTT. V and J are TRBV28 and TRBJ1-1; possible D gene TRBD1, 6 bases. The germline V and J ends were trimmed by 6 bases and 8 bases, with 16 bases remaining between them. This CDR3 contains 13 residues. The germline gives CDR1 MDHEN, CDR2 SYDVKM.

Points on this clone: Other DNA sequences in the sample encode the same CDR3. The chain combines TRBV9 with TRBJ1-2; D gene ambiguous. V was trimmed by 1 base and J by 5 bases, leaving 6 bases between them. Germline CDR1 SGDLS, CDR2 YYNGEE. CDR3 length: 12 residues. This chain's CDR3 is CASSVSGYGYTF. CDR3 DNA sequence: TGTGCCAGCAGCGTATCGGGGTATGGCTACACCTTC. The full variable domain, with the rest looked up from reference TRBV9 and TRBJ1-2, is DSGVTQTPKHLITATGQRVTLRCSPRSGDLSVYWYQQSLDQGLQFLIQYYNGEERAKGNILERFSAQQFPDLHSELNLSSLELGDSALYFCASSVSGYGYTFGSGTRLTVV.

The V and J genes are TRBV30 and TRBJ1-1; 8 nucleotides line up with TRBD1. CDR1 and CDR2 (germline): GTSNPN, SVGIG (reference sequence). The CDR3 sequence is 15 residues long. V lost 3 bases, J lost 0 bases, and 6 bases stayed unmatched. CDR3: CAWRRMGQVNTEAFF. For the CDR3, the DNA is TGTGCCTGGAGAAGAATGGGACAGGTGAACACTGAAGCTTTCTTT.

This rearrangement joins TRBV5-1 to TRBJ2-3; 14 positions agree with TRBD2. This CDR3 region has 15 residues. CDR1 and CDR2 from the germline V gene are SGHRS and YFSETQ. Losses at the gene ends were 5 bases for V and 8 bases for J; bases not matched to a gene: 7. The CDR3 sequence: CASREGTSGGPTQYF. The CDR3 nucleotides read TGCGCCAGCAGGGAAGGGACTAGCGGGGGCCCTACGCAGTATTTT.

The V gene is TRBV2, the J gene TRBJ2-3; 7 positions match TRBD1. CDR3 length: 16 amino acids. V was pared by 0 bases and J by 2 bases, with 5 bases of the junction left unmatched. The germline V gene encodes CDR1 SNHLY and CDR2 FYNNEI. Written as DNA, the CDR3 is TGTGCCAGCAGTGAAGCGGGACAGATGGACACAGATACGCAGTATTTT. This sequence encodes CASSEAGQMDTDTQYF. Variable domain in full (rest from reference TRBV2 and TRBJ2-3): EPEVTQTPSHQVTQMGQEVILRCVPISNHLYFYWYRQILGQKVEFLVSFYNNEISEKSEIFDDQFSVERPDGSNFTLKIRSTKLEDSAMYFCASSEAGQMDTDTQYFGPGTRLTVL.

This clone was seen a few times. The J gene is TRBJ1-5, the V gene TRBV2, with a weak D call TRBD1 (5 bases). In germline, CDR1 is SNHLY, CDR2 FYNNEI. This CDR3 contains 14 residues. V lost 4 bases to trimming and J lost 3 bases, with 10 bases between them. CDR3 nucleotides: TGTGCCAGCAGTGCAGGGCTAAACAATCAGCCCCAGCATTTT. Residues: CASSAGLNNQPQHF. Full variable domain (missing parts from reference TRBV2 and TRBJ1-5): EPEVTQTPSHQVTQMGQEVILRCVPISNHLYFYWYRQILGQKVEFLVSFYNNEISEKSEIFDDQFSVERPDGSNFTLKIRSTKLEDSAMYFCASSAGLNNQPQHFGDGTRLSIL.

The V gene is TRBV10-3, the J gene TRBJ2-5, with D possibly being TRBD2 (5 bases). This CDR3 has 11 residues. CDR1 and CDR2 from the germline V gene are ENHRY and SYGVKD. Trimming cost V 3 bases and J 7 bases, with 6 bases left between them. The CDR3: CAISERGTQYF. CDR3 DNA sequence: TGTGCCATCAGTGAACGGGGGACCCAGTACTTC.

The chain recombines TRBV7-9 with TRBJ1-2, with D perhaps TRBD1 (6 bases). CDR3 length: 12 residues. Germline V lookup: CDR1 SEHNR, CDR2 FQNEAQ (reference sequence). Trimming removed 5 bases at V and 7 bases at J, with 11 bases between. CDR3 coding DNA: TGTGCCAGCAGCCCAACAGGGTCTGGCTACACCTTC. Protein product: CASSPTGSGYTF.

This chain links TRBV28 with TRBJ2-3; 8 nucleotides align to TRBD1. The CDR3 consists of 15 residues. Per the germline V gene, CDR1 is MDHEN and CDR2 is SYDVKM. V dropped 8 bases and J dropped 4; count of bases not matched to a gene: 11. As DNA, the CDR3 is TGTGCCAGCTACCGTCAGGGGGCCGGGGCAGATACGCAGTATTTT. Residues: CASYRQGAGADTQYF.

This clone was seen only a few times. The DNA for the CDR3 is TGTGCCAGCAGCTCAATACCCCCAGGGGGCCAAGAGACCCAGTACTTC. As protein: CASSSIPPGGQETQYF. The chain has TRBV7-2 and TRBJ2-5; TRBD1 matches 7 bases. The CDR3 totals 16 residues. V shed 4 bases, J shed 1 base, and the junction held 9 bases outside the gene matches. The germline V gene has CDR1 SGHTA and CDR2 FQGNSA. The full variable domain, with the rest looked up from reference TRBV7-2 and TRBJ2-5, is GAGVSQSPSNKVTEKGKDVELRCDPISGHTALYWYRQSLGQGLEFLIYFQGNSAPDKSGLPSDRFSAERTGGSVSTLTIQRTQQEDSAVYLCASSSIPPGGQETQYFGPGTRLLVL.

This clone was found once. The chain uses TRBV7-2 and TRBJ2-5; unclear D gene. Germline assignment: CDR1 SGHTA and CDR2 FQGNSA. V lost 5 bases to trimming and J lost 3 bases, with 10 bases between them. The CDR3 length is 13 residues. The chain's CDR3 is CASSPHPEETQYF. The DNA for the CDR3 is TGTGCCAGCAGCCCGCACCCCGAAGAGACCCAGTACTTC.

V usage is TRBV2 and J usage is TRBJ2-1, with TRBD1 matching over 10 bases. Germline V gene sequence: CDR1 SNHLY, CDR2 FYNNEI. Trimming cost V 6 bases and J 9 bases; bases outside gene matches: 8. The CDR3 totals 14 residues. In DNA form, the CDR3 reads TGTGCCAGCAGCCGGGACAGGGGACAGGCTGAGCAGTTCTTC. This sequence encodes CASSRDRGQAEQFF.

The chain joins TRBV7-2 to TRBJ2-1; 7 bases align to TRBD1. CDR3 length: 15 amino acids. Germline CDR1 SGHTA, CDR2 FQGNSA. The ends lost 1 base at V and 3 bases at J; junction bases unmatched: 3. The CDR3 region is CASSLEGQNYNEQFF. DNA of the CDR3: TGTGCCAGCAGCTTAGAGGGACAGAACTACAATGAGCAGTTCTTC.

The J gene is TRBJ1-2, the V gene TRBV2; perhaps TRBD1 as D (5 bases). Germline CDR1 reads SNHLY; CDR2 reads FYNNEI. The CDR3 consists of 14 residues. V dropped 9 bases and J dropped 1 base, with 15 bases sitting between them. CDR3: CARPTGADNYGYTF. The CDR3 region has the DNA TGTGCCAGACCCACTGGGGCCGATAACTATGGCTACACCTTC.

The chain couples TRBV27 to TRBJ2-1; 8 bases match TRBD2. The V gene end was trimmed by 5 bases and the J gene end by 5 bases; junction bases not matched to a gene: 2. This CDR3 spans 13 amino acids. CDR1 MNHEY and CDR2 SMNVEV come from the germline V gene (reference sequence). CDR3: CASSEGLDNEQFF. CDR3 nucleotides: TGTGCCAGCAGTGAGGGACTAGACAATGAGCAGTTCTTC.

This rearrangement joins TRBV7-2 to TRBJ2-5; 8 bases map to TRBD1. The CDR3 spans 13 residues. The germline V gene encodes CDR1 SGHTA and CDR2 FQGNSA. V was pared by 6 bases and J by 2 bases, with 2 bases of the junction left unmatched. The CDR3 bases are TGTGCCAGCAGTGGGACAGGACAAGAGACCCAGTACTTC. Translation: CASSGTGQETQYF.

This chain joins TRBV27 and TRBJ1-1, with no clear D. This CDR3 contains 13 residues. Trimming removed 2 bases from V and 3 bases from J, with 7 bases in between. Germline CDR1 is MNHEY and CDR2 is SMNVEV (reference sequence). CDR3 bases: TGTGCCAGCAGTTTAAACCTACACACTGAAGCTTTCTTT. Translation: CASSLNLHTEAFF.

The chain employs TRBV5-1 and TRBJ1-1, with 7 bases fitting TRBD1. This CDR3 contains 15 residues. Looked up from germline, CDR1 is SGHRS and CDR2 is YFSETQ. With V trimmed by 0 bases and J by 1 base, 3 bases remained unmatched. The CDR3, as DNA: TGCGCCAGCAGCTTGGTAGGGACAGCGAACACTGAAGCTTTCTTT. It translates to CASSLVGTANTEAFF.

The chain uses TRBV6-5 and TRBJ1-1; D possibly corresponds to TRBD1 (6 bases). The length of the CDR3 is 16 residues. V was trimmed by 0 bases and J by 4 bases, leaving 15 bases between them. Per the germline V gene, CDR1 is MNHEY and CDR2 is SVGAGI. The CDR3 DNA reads TGTGCCAGCAGTTACTCGGGGGGGCATAGGAGCACTGAAGCTTTCTTT. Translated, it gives CASSYSGGHRSTEAFF.

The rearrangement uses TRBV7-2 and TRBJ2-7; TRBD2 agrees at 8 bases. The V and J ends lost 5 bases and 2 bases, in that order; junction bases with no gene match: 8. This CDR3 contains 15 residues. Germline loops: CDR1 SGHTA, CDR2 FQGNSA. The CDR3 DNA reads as TGTGCCAGCAGCGTCGGGCGGACTAGCACCTACGAGCAGTACTTC. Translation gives CASSVGRTSTYEQYF.

The CDR3 DNA follows: TGTGCCATCAGTGAGTCTTCAGCAGGGACAGAAAACTATGGCTACACCTTC. As protein: CAISESSAGTENYGYTF. The chain employs TRBV10-3 and TRBJ1-2; 7 bases map to TRBD1. The CDR3 contains 17 residues. After removal of 0 bases from V and 2 bases from J, the junction contained 9 bases not matched to a gene. Germline V lookup: CDR1 ENHRY, CDR2 SYGVKD.

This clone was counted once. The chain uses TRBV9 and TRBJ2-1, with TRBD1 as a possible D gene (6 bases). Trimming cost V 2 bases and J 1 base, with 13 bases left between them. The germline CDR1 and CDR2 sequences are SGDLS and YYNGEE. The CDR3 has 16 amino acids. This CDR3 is CASSVTHRDSYNEQFF. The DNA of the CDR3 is TGTGCCAGCAGCGTGACCCACAGGGATTCCTACAATGAGCAGTTCTTC.